The clone carrying this T cell receptor beta chain was seen only once. V was shortened by 2 bases and J by 2 bases, with 13 bases between the two germline ends. CDR1 and CDR2 from the germline V gene are KGHSH and LQKENI. CDR3 length: 15 residues. This record comes from a study of blood T cell repertoires in COVID-19. Libraries were prepared by immunoSEQ multiplex PCR; TCRdb keeps only in-frame clonotypes and omits some of them. The sample contains fewer than 15,000 clones, around 87% of which appear only once. The sequencing input was peripheral blood. The V gene is TRBV18, the J gene TRBJ2-7; no firm D call. This receptor was obtained from a human donor with active COVID-19. The donor label of this sample is uncertain. The CDR3 nucleotides are TGTGCCAGCTCACCAGGAGTGCAGCCAACCTACGAGCAGTACTTC. It translates to CASSPGVQPTYEQYF.